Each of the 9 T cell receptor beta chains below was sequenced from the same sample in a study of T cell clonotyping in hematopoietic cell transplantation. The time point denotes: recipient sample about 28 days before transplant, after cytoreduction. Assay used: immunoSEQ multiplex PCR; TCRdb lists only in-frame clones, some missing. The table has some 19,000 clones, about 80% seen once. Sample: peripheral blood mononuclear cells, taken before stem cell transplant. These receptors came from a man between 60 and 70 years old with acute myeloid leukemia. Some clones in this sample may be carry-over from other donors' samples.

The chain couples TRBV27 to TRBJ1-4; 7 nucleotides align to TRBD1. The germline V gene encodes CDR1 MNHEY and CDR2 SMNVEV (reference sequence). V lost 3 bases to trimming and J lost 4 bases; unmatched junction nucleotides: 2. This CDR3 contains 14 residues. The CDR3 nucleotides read TGTGCCAGCAGTTTGACAGGGTTTAATGAAAAACTGTTTTTT. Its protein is CASSLTGFNEKLFF.

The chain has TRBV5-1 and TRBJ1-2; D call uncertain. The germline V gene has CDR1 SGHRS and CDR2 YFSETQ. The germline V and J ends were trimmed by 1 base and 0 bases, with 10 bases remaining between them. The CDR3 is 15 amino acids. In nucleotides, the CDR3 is TGCGCCAGCAGCTTGTCCCCCTCCCCTAACTATGGCTACACCTTC. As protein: CASSLSPSPNYGYTF.

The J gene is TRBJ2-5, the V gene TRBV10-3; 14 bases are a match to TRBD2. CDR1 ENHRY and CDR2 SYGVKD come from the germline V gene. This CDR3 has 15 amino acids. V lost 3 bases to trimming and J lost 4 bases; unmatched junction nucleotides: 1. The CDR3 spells CAISDGTSGGETQYF. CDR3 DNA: TGTGCCATCAGTGATGGGACTAGCGGGGGAGAGACCCAGTACTTC.

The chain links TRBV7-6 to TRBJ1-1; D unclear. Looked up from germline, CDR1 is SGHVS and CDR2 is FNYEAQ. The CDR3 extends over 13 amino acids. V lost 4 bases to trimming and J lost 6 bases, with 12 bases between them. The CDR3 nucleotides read TGTGCCAGCAGCTGGAATAGGGAGGCTGAAGCTTTCTTT. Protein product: CASSWNREAEAFF.

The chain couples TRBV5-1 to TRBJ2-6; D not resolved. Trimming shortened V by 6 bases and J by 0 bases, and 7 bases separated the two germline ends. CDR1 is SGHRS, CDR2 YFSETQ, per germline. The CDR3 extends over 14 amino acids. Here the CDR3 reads CASKRPSGANVLTF. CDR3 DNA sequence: TGCGCCAGCAAACGGCCCTCTGGGGCCAACGTCCTGACTTTC.

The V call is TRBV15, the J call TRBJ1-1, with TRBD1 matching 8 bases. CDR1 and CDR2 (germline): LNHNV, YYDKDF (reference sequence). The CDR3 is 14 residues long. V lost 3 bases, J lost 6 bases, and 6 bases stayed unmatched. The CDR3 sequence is CATSSAGGRPEAFF. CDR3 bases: TGTGCCACCAGCAGCGCAGGGGGCAGGCCTGAAGCTTTCTTT.

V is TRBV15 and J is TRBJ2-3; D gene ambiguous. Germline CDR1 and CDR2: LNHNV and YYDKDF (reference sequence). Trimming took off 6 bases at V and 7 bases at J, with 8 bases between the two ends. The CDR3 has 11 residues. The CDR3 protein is CATSDIYTQYF. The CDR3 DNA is TGTGCCACCAGTGACATATATACGCAGTATTTT.

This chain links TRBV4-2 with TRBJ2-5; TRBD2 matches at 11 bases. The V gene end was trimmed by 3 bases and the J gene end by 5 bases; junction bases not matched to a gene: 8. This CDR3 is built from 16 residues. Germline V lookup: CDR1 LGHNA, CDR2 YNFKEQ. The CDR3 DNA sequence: TGTGCCAGCAGCCATAATTTAGCGGGGGGGCTTGAGACCCAGTACTTC. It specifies CASSHNLAGGLETQYF.

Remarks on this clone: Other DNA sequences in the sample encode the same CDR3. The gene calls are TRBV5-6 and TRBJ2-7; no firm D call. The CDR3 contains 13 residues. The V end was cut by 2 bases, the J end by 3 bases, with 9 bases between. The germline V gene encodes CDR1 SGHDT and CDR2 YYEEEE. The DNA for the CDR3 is TGTGCCAGCAGCTTCGGACGGAGCTACGAGCAGTACTTC. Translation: CASSFGRSYEQYF.